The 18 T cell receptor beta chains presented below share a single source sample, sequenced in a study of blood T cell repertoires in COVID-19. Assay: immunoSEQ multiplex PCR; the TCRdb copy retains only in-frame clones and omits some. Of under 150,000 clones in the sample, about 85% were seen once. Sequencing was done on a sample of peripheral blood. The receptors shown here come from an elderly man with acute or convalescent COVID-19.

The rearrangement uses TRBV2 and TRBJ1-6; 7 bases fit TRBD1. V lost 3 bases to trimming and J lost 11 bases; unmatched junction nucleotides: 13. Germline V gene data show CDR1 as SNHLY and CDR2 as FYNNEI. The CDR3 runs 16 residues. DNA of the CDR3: TGTGCCAGCAGTGACCGGACAGGAGGAGGTGATGCACCCCTCCACTTT. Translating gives CASSDRTGGGDAPLHF.

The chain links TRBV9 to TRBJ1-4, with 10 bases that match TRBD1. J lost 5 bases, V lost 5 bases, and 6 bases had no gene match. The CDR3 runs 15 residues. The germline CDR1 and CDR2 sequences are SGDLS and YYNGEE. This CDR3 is CASSLMGQGNEKLFF. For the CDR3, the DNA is TGTGCCAGCAGTCTTATGGGACAGGGGAATGAAAAACTGTTTTTT.

The CDR3 coding sequence is TGTGCCAGCAGTTCCGACTGGAATTCACCCCTCCACTTT. Amino acids: CASSSDWNSPLHF. V and J are TRBV2 and TRBJ1-6; D remains ambiguous. The germline CDR1 and CDR2 sequences are SNHLY and FYNNEI. The CDR3 is 13 amino acids. V was pared by 5 bases and J by 7 bases, with 9 bases between.

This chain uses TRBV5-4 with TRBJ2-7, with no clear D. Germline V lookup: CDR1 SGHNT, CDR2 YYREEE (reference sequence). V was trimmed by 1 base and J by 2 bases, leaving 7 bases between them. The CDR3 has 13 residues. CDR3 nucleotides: TGTGCCAGCAGCTTGCAGAACACCTACGAGCAGTACTTC. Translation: CASSLQNTYEQYF.

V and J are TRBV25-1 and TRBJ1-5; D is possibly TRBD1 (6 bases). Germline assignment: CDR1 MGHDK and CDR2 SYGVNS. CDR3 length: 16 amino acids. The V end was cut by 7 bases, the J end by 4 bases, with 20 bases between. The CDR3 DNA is TGTGCCAGCACGGTGCCGGGGGGCGTTTCGAATCAGCCCCAGCATTTT. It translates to CASTVPGGVSNQPQHF.

This chain's CDR3 is CASSYRGFDTEAFF. DNA of the CDR3: TGTGCCAGCAGTTACAGGGGCTTTGACACTGAAGCTTTCTTT. The chain uses TRBV6-5 and TRBJ1-1, with D perhaps TRBD1 (5 bases). Trimming cost V 2 bases and J 3 bases, with 10 bases left between them. Germline lookup yields CDR1 MNHEY and CDR2 SVGAGI. This CDR3 region has 14 residues.

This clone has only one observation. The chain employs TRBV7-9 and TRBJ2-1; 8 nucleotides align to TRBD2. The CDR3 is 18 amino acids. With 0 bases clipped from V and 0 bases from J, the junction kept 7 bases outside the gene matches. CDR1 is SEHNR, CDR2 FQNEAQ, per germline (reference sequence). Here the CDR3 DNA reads TGTGCCAGCAGCTTAGCTAGCGGGGCGATCCCCTCCTACAATGAGCAGTTCTTC. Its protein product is CASSLASGAIPSYNEQFF.

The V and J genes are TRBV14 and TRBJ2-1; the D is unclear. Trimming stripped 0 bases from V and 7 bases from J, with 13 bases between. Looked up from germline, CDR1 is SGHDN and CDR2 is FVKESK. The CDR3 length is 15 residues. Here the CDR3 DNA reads TGTGCCAGCAGCCAAGAATGGGCCAGCTGGAATGAGCAGTTCTTC. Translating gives CASSQEWASWNEQFF.

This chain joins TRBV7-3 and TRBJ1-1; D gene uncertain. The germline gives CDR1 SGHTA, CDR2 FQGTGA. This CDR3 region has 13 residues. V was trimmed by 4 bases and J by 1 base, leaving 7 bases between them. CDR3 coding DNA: TGTGCCAGCAGCTCCGCAGGGAACACTGAAGCTTTCTTT. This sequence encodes CASSSAGNTEAFF.

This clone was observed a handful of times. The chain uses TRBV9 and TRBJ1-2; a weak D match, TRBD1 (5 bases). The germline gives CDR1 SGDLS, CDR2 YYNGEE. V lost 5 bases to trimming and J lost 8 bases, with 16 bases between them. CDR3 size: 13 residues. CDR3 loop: CASRKDSREGYTF. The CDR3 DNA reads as TGTGCCAGCAGGAAAGATAGCAGGGAAGGCTACACCTTC.

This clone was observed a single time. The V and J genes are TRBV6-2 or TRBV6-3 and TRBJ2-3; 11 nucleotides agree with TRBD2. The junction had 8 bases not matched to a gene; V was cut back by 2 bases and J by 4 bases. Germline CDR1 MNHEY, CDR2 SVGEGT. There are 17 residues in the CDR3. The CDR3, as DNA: TGTGCCAGCAGTTACCCGAGACTAGCGGGATTCCCAGATACGCAGTATTTT. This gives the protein CASSYPRLAGFPDTQYF.

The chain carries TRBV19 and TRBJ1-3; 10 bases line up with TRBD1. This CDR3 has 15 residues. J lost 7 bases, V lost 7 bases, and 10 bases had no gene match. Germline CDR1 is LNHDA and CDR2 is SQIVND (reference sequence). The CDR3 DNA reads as TGTGCCAGTAACCACCCCGGGACAGGGGCGAACACCATATATTTT. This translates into CASNHPGTGANTIYF.

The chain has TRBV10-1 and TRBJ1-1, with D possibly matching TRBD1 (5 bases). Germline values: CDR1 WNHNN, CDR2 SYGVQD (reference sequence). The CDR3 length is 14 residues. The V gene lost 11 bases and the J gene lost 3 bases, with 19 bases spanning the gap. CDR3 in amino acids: CASMIWRDDTEAFF. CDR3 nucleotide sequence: TGCGCCTCCATGATATGGAGGGACGACACTGAAGCTTTCTTT.

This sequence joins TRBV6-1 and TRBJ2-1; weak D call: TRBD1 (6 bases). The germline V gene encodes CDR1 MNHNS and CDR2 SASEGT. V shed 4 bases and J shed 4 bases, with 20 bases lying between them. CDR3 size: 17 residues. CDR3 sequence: CASSGGTFEWVYNEQFF. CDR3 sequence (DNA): TGTGCCAGCAGTGGAGGGACATTCGAATGGGTGTACAATGAGCAGTTCTTC.

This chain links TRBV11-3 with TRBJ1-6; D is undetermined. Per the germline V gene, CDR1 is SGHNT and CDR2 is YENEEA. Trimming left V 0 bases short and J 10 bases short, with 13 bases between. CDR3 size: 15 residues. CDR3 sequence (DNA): TGTGCCAGCAGCTTAGACAGCGGATCCGGCTCACCCCTCCACTTT. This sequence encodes CASSLDSGSGSPLHF.

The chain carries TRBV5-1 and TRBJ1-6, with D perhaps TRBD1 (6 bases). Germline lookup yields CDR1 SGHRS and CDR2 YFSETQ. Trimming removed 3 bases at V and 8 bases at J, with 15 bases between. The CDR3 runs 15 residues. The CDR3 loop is CASSSSGARYSPLHF. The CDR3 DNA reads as TGCGCCAGCAGCTCTTCAGGGGCCAGGTATTCACCCCTCCACTTT.

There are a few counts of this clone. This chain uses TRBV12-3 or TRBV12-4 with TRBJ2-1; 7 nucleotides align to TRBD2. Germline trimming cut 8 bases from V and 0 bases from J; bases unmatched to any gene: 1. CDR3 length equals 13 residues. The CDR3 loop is CASSGGSYNEQFF. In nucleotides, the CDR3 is TGTGCCAGCTCGGGGGGCTCCTACAATGAGCAGTTCTTC.

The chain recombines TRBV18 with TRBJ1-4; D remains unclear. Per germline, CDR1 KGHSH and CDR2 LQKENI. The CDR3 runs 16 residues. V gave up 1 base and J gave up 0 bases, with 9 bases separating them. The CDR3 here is CASSPRAVTTNEKLFF. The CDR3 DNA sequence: TGTGCCAGCTCACCACGGGCAGTAACAACTAATGAAAAACTGTTTTTT. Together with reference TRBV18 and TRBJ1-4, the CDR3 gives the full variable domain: NAGVMQNPRHLVRRRGQEARLRCSPMKGHSHVYWYRQLPEEGLKFMVYLQKENIIDESGMPKERFSAEFPKEGPSILRIQQVVRGDSAAYFCASSPRAVTTNEKLFFGSGTQLSVL.